Below are 21 T cell receptor beta chains sequenced from a single sample in a study of cytomegalovirus exposure and HLA in healthy donors. PCR employed 60 Vbeta and 13 Jbeta primers. Produced via immunoSEQ multiplex PCR; TCRdb's table is partial and in-frame only. This table has over 100,000 clones, roughly three fifths appearing once. Source material: PBMCs. These receptors originate from a woman aged 40 to 50 in good health and CMV-seropositive.

In its sample, this clone was seen a few times. V usage is TRBV25-1 and J usage is TRBJ2-3; 11 positions agree with TRBD2. The V and J ends lost 8 bases and 3 bases, in that order; junction bases with no gene match: 10. Germline loops: CDR1 MGHDK, CDR2 SYGVNS. The CDR3 sequence is 16 residues long. This CDR3 is CASRRTLAGVTDTQYF. CDR3 coding DNA: TGTGCCAGCCGACGGACACTAGCGGGAGTGACAGATACGCAGTATTTT.

Concerning this clone: Mismatch with germline at one junction end may stem from a read error. The J gene is TRBJ1-2, the V gene TRBV19; TRBD1 aligns across 8 bases. Per the germline V gene, CDR1 is LNHDA and CDR2 is SQIVND (reference sequence). This CDR3 is built from 13 residues. The CDR3 loop reads CASSMTGDRGYPF. The DNA for the CDR3 is TGTGCCAGTAGTATGACAGGGGATCGGGGCTACCCCTTC.

This chain connects TRBV7-3 to TRBJ2-7; 9 bases match TRBD1. The ends lost 5 bases at V and 6 bases at J; junction bases unmatched: 14. CDR1 and CDR2 from the germline V gene are SGHTA and FQGTGA. The CDR3 sequence is 16 residues long. CDR3 region: CASSNAPGQGTGEQYF. CDR3 DNA: TGTGCCAGCAGCAATGCCCCGGGACAGGGAACGGGCGAGCAGTACTTC.

This clone was seen only once. The rearrangement uses TRBV9 and TRBJ1-2; a weak D match, TRBD1 (6 bases). CDR1 is SGDLS, CDR2 YYNGEE, per germline. V lost 4 bases to trimming and J lost 2 bases, with 12 bases between them. The CDR3 runs to 14 residues. CDR3 sequence reads: CASSSSDRNYGYTF. Here the CDR3 DNA reads TGTGCCAGCAGCTCTTCGGACAGAAACTATGGCTACACCTTC. The full variable domain, rest sourced from reference TRBV9 and TRBJ1-2, is DSGVTQTPKHLITATGQRVTLRCSPRSGDLSVYWYQQSLDQGLQFLIQYYNGEERAKGNILERFSAQQFPDLHSELNLSSLELGDSALYFCASSSSDRNYGYTFGSGTRLTVV.

The chain uses TRBV5-1 and TRBJ2-2; possible D gene TRBD1, 6 bases. V was clipped by 1 base and J by 3 bases, with 13 bases between them. This CDR3 comprises 16 residues. The germline gives CDR1 SGHRS, CDR2 YFSETQ. CDR3 sequence (DNA): TGCGCCAGCAGCTTGCGGCAGGGGTTAGACACCGGGGAGCTGTTTTTT. Translating it yields CASSLRQGLDTGELFF. Based on the CDR3 plus reference TRBV5-1 and TRBJ2-2, the full variable domain is KAGVTQTPRYLIKTRGQQVTLSCSPISGHRSVSWYQQTPGQGLQFLFEYFSETQRNKGNFPGRFSGRQFSNSRSEMNVSTLELGDSALYLCASSLRQGLDTGELFFGEGSRLTVL.

The chain has TRBV6-5 and TRBJ1-6; 9 nucleotides line up with TRBD1. Germline values: CDR1 MNHEY, CDR2 SVGAGI. This CDR3 is built from 13 residues. V trimming: 6 bases; J trimming: 8 bases; junction bases outside the gene matches: 2. For the CDR3, the DNA is TGTGCCAGCAGAAGACAGGGGGATTCACCCCTCCACTTT. Protein sequence: CASRRQGDSPLHF.

The rearrangement joins TRBV6-1 to TRBJ2-7, with TRBD1 matching over 7 bases. This CDR3 has 14 residues. Germline V CDR1 and CDR2: MNHNS, SASEGT. V lost 5 bases, J lost 3 bases, and 7 bases stayed unmatched. The CDR3 is CASSSRAGGYEQYF. CDR3 DNA sequence: TGTGCCAGCAGTTCGCGGGCAGGGGGCTACGAGCAGTACTTC.

This clone appeared once. V is TRBV19 and J is TRBJ2-5, with a tentative D call TRBD1 (7 bases). Germline V lookup: CDR1 LNHDA, CDR2 SQIVND (reference sequence). The CDR3 spans 13 residues. The V gene lost 10 bases and the J gene lost 4 bases, with 16 bases spanning the gap. As DNA, the CDR3 is TGTGCCACCGCCAGGGGGGCGGGAGAGACCCAGTACTTC. Amino acids: CATARGAGETQYF.

The V gene is TRBV6-5, the J gene TRBJ2-5; TRBD2 aligns across 7 bases. The end of the DNA fits TRBJ2-7 better, so the J call may be wrong. The CDR3 sequence is 14 residues long. The germline V gene encodes CDR1 MNHEY and CDR2 SVGAGI. This chain's CDR3 is CASSLSGKSYEQYF. The CDR3 nucleotides are TGTGCCAGCAGCTTAAGCGGGAAGTCCTACGAGCAGTACTTC.

This clone appeared a few times. This chain links TRBV10-3 with TRBJ2-3; maybe TRBD1 (6 bases). V gave up 8 bases and J gave up 0 bases, with 12 bases separating them. In germline, CDR1 is ENHRY, CDR2 SYGVKD. The CDR3 has 14 residues. In nucleotides, the CDR3 is TGTGCCATCGAAGATACAGGGAGCACAGATACGCAGTATTTT. Translated: CAIEDTGSTDTQYF.

The rearrangement links TRBV5-4 to TRBJ2-7; 11 nucleotides line up with TRBD2. The J segment lost 0 bases and the V segment lost 1 base, leaving 6 bases of the junction unmatched. The CDR3 contains 17 residues. Germline V gene sequence: CDR1 SGHNT, CDR2 YYREEE (reference sequence). DNA of the CDR3: TGTGCCAGCAGCTTGACTGGGACTAGCGGAAGCTCCTACGAGCAGTACTTC. This gives the protein CASSLTGTSGSSYEQYF.

This clone was found a few times. The chain carries TRBV7-3 and TRBJ2-2; TRBD1 matches 7 bases. Germline-derived CDR1 and CDR2 are SGHTA and FQGTGA. J was trimmed by 6 bases and V by 2 bases; bases with no gene match: 6. CDR3 length: 15 amino acids. In nucleotides, the CDR3 is TGTGCCAGCAGCTTATGGCAGGGGGATGCCGGGGAGCTGTTTTTT. Its translation: CASSLWQGDAGELFF.

The V call is TRBV6-5, the J call TRBJ1-4; perhaps TRBD1 as D (5 bases). V was trimmed by 2 bases and J by 7 bases, leaving 14 bases between them. From germline, CDR1 is MNHEY and CDR2 SVGAGI. The CDR3 consists of 15 residues. The CDR3 DNA sequence: TGTGCCAGCAGTTACCCGCCGGGGGTTGGTGAAAAACTGTTTTTT. Its translation: CASSYPPGVGEKLFF.

V and J are TRBV5-8 and TRBJ2-2; 7 bases map to TRBD2. CDR1 and CDR2 from the germline V gene are SGHTS and YDEGEE. The ends lost 2 bases at V and 4 bases at J; junction bases unmatched: 2. The CDR3 is made up of 14 amino acids. The CDR3 loop reads CASSLSGITGELFF. The CDR3 bases are TGTGCCAGCAGCTTAAGCGGGATCACCGGGGAGCTGTTTTTT.

Here the CDR3 reads CASSYGQGTGANVLTF. The CDR3 bases are TGTGCCAGCAGTTACGGGCAGGGTACTGGGGCCAACGTCCTGACTTTC. The V and J genes are TRBV6-5 and TRBJ2-6; TRBD1 might be the D (5 bases). CDR3 length: 16 residues. The ends were cut back, 2 bases at V and 2 bases at J, with 10 bases in the middle. CDR1 is MNHEY and CDR2 is SVGAGI in the germline V gene.

The chain has TRBV25-1 and TRBJ2-1; 9 bases match TRBD2. Per germline, CDR1 MGHDK and CDR2 SYGVNS. The CDR3 runs to 15 residues. Trimming at V came to 3 bases and at J to 5 bases, leaving 5 bases not matched to a gene. The DNA of the CDR3 is TGTGCCAGCAGTGAGGCGGCTAGCGGGGACAATGAGCAGTTCTTC. Its translation: CASSEAASGDNEQFF.

The chain links TRBV6-1 to TRBJ2-5; maybe TRBD2 (5 bases). The germline V gene has CDR1 MNHNS and CDR2 SASEGT. The CDR3 has 15 residues. Trimming took 2 bases from V and 3 from J, leaving 13 bases between them. CDR3 sequence: CASSETVAEEETQYF. CDR3 nucleotide sequence: TGTGCCAGCAGTGAAACCGTCGCGGAGGAAGAGACCCAGTACTTC.

The sample holds one count of this clone. The gene calls are TRBV10-3 and TRBJ2-7, with 9 bases lining up with TRBD2. Unmatched junction bases numbered 5, after V lost 4 bases and J lost 4 bases. CDR3 size: 14 residues. The germline V gene has CDR1 ENHRY and CDR2 SYGVKD. The CDR3 loop reads CAISVLAGAYEQYF. DNA for the CDR3: TGTGCCATCAGTGTATTAGCGGGAGCTTACGAGCAGTACTTC.

This clone was observed a handful of times. The chain combines TRBV5-6 with TRBJ2-5, with 8 bases that match TRBD1. The CDR3 totals 13 residues. Germline lookup yields CDR1 SGHDT and CDR2 YYEEEE. Trimming removed 4 bases from V and 4 bases from J; junction bases left unmatched: 3. The CDR3 sequence is CASSIGQGETQYF. The CDR3 DNA sequence: TGTGCCAGCAGCATCGGACAGGGAGAGACCCAGTACTTC.

This clone was seen a handful of times. V usage is TRBV6-5 and J usage is TRBJ1-2, with 9 bases fitting TRBD1. Germline assignment: CDR1 MNHEY and CDR2 SVGAGI. The CDR3 totals 16 residues. V shed 2 bases, J shed 7 bases, and the junction held 11 bases outside the gene matches. The CDR3 sequence is CASSYGDRESTAGYTF. CDR3 in DNA: TGTGCCAGCAGTTACGGGGACAGGGAAAGTACTGCTGGCTACACCTTC.

The chain carries TRBV5-6 and TRBJ1-2; 10 nucleotides agree with TRBD1. This CDR3 comprises 13 residues. Germline assignment: CDR1 SGHDT and CDR2 YYEEEE. The V segment lost 4 bases and the J segment 6 bases; nucleotides outside the gene matches: 3. CDR3: CASSPDRGNGYTF. The CDR3 coding sequence is TGTGCCAGCAGCCCGGACAGGGGGAATGGCTACACCTTC.